These T cell receptor beta chains were read from a single sample in a study of shared clonotypes between healthy human individuals. Profiling relied on immunoSEQ multiplex PCR, and the TCRdb table lists in-frame clones only, not all of them. The repertoire includes around 640,000 clones, 96% of them detected once, and more than 0.085% sits in the top ten. The sample consisted of naive CD8+ T cells sorted from blood. Receptor source: a woman aged 30 to 39 in good health. CDR3s include the opening cysteine and the closing phenylalanine or tryptophan. Fields, in order: CDR3 length, J gene, V gene, D gene, clone size, CDR3 protein, CDR3 DNA. D genes are given only for firm matches. Only some rows state a clone size, as once, few, many or a class for expanded clones.

>12|TRBJ1-4|TRBV4-1|TRBD1|.
CASLQGGEKLFF
TGCGCCAGCTTACAGGGGGGCGAAAAACTGTTTTTT
>13|TRBJ2-1|TRBV7-2|.|once
CASSFGLTVEQFF
TGTGCCAGCAGCTTCGGGCTTACCGTCGAGCAGTTCTTC
>11|TRBJ2-2|TRBV19|.|.
CASSLTGELFF
TGTGCCAGTAGTTTAACGGGGGAGCTGTTTTTT
>12|TRBJ2-3|TRBV11-2|.|.
CASSLITDTQYF
TGTGCCAGCAGCTTGATAACAGATACGCAGTATTTT
>13|TRBJ2-7|TRBV7-9|TRBD1|.
CASSPRGPGEQYF
TGCGCCAGCAGCCCGAGGGGGCCGGGCGAGCAGTACTTC
>13|TRBJ2-3|TRBV7-9|.|once
CASSIPEVDTQYF
TGTGCCAGCAGCATCCCAGAGGTAGATACGCAGTATTTT
>16|TRBJ2-1|TRBV7-9|TRBD1|.
CASSSAGTGVLNEQFF
TGTGCCAGCAGCTCCGCCGGGACAGGGGTGCTGAATGAGCAGTTCTTC
>14|TRBJ2-1|TRBV29-1|TRBD2|.
CSVDPGRGYNEQFF
TGCAGCGTTGATCCCGGGAGGGGATACAATGAGCAGTTCTTC
>14|TRBJ2-7|TRBV6-1|TRBD1|.
CASSEMGTGDEQYF
TGTGCCAGCAGTGAAATGGGGACAGGGGACGAGCAGTACTTC
>16|TRBJ2-5|TRBV15|.|once
CATSTEFGRAQETQYF
TGTGCCACCAGCACCGAATTTGGCAGGGCTCAAGAGACCCAGTACTTC
>15|TRBJ2-1|TRBV28|.|.
CASSRTGYAYNEQFF
TGTGCCAGCAGTAGAACAGGGTATGCCTACAATGAGCAGTTCTTC
>14|TRBJ2-1|TRBV7-6|TRBD2|.
CASSSGLATYEQFF
TGTGCCAGCAGCTCGGGACTAGCGACGTATGAGCAGTTCTTC
>13|TRBJ1-1|TRBV6-6|.|.
CASSYGGGTEAFF
TGTGCCAGCAGTTACGGTGGGGGCACTGAAGCTTTCTTT
>13|TRBJ2-1|TRBV27|TRBD2|.
CASSLGRAYEQFF
TGTGCCAGCAGCCTCGGGAGGGCCTATGAGCAGTTCTTC
>13|TRBJ2-7|TRBV13|.|once
CASSSGPAYEQYF
TGTGCCAGCAGCTCGGGACCTGCCTACGAGCAGTACTTC
>15|TRBJ2-1|TRBV11-2|TRBD2|.
CASSATSGRSYEQFF
TGTGCCAGCAGCGCGACTAGCGGGAGGTCGTATGAGCAGTTCTTC
>16|TRBJ2-3|TRBV4-2|TRBD1|.
CASSRPTGTEPDTQYF
TGTGCCAGCAGCCGACCGACCGGGACAGAGCCAGATACGCAGTATTTT
>14|TRBJ1-1|TRBV29-1|.|few
CSVETTGARRGAFF
TGCAGCGTTGAGACGACAGGAGCTCGGAGGGGAGCTTTCTTT
>13|TRBJ1-2|TRBV9|.|.
CASSVGQLYGYTF
TGTGCCAGCAGCGTAGGACAGCTCTATGGCTACACCTTC
>13|TRBJ2-7|TRBV10-1|.|.
CASSGQGLYEQYF
TGCGCCAGCAGCGGACAAGGGCTCTACGAGCAGTACTTC
>15|TRBJ1-2|TRBV9|TRBD1|.
CASSPGQGFAFGYTF
TGTGCCAGCAGCCCGGGACAGGGTTTTGCATTTGGCTACACCTTC
>15|TRBJ2-7|TRBV11-2|.|.
CASSYGRISSYEQYF
TGTGCCAGCAGCTATGGACGGATCAGCTCCTACGAGCAGTACTTC
>17|TRBJ1-3|TRBV9|.|.
CASSAAGTSSSGNTIYF
TGTGCCAGCAGCGCAGCCGGGACTTCTTCCTCTGGAAACACCATATATTTT
>15|TRBJ2-7|TRBV5-8|TRBD1|.
CASSGTVLMTYEQYF
TGTGCCAGCAGCGGGACAGTACTTATGACCTACGAGCAGTACTTC
>15|TRBJ2-7|TRBV9|TRBD2|.
CASSLTSGRYSEQYF
TGTGCCAGCAGCCTTACTAGCGGGAGATATAGCGAGCAGTACTTC
>14|TRBJ2-7|TRBV6-1|.|.
CASSVSLGGYEQYF
TGTGCCAGCAGTGTTTCCCTGGGGGGCTACGAGCAGTACTTC
>14|TRBJ2-7|TRBV27|TRBD1|.
CASSPGTEIYEQYF
TGTGCCAGCAGCCCCGGGACAGAAATTTACGAGCAGTACTTC
>14|TRBJ2-3|TRBV10-1|.|once
CASSEETDTDTQYF
TGCGCCAGCAGTGAGGAGACAGACACAGATACGCAGTATTTT
>15|TRBJ1-4|TRBV2|TRBD1|.
CAIAGTAATNEKLFF
TGTGCCATAGCTGGGACAGCAGCAACTAATGAAAAACTGTTTTTT
>14|TRBJ2-1|TRBV29-1|TRBD2|once
CSVGKGDYNNEQFF
TGCAGCGTTGGGAAAGGGGACTATAACAATGAGCAGTTCTTC
>16|TRBJ2-1|TRBV7-9|TRBD2|.
CASSLGSGGNYNEQFF
TGTGCCAGCAGCTTAGGGTCGGGAGGAAATTACAATGAGCAGTTCTTC
>14|TRBJ2-1|TRBV27|.|.
CASSVSDSYNEQFF
TGTGCCAGCAGCGTTAGCGACTCCTACAATGAGCAGTTCTTC
>16|TRBJ1-1|TRBV4-2|.|.
CASSHRDGEWNTEAFF
TGTGCCAGCAGCCACCGGGACGGGGAATGGAACACTGAAGCTTTCTTT
>17|TRBJ2-7|TRBV19|TRBD2|.
CASSTTLAGGLLHEQYF
TGTGCCAGTAGTACGACGCTAGCGGGAGGGCTTCTCCACGAGCAGTACTTC
>14|TRBJ2-3|TRBV29-1|.|.
CSVGTPPELDTQYF
TGCAGCGTTGGGACGCCACCGGAATTAGATACGCAGTATTTT
>17|TRBJ2-2|TRBV7-3|TRBD1|.
CASALQVSQGPAGELFF
TGTGCCAGCGCCCTCCAAGTGTCACAGGGGCCCGCCGGGGAGCTGTTTTTT